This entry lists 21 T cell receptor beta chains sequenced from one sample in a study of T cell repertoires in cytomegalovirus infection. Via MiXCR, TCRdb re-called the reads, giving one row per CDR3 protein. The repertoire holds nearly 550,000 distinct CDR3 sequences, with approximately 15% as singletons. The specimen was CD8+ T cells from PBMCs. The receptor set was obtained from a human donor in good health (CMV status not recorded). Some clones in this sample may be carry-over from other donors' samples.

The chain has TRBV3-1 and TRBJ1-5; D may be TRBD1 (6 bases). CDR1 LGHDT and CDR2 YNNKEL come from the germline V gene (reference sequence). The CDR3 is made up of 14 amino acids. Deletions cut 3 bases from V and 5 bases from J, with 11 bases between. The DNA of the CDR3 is TGTGCCAGCAGCCAGGATCCAGGGGATCAGCCCCAGCATTTT. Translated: CASSQDPGDQPQHF.

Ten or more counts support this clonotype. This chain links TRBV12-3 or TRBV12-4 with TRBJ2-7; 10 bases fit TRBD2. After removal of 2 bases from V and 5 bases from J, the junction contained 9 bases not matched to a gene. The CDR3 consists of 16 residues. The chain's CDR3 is CASSLLLAGALNEQYF. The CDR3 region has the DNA TGTGCCAGCAGTTTACTTCTAGCGGGGGCCCTGAACGAGCAGTACTTC.

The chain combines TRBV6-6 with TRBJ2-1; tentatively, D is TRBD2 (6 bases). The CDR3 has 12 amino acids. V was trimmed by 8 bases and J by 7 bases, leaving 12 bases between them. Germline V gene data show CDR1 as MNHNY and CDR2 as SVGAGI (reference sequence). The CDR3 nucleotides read TGTGCCAGCTCGACTAGGGAAAATGAGCAGTTCTTC. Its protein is CASSTRENEQFF.

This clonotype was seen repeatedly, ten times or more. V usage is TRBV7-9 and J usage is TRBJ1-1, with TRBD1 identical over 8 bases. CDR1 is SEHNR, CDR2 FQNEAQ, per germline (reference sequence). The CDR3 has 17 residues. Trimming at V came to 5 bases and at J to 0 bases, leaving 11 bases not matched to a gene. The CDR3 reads CASSGQDREGVNTEAFF. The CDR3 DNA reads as TGTGCCAGCAGCGGACAGGACAGGGAGGGGGTGAACACTGAAGCTTTCTTT.

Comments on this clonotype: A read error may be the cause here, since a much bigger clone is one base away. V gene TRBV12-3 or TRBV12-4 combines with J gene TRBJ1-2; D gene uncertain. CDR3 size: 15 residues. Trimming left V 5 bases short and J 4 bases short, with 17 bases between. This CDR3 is CASSLGSGQSYGYTF. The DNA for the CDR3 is TGTGCCAGCAGTCTGGGTAGCGGGCAATCCTATGGCTACACCTTC.

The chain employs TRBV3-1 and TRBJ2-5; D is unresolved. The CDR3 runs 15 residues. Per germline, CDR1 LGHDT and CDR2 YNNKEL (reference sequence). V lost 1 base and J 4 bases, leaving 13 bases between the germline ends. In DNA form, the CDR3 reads TGTGCCAGCAGCCAAGGTGGCCTCCTGGGAGAGACCCAGTACTTC. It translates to CASSQGGLLGETQYF.

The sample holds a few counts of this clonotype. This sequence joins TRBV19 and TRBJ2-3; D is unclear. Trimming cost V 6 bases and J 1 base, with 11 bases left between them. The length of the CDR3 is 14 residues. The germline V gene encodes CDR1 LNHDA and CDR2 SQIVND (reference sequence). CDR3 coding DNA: TGTGCCAGTAGCCCAGAACGGGGCACAGATACGCAGTATTTT. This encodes CASSPERGTDTQYF.

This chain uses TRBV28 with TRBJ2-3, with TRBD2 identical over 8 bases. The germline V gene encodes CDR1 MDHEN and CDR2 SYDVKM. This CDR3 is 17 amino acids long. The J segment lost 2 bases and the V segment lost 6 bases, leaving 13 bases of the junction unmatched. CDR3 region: CASRFPLTSEHTDTQYF. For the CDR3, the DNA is TGTGCCAGCAGATTCCCCTTGACTAGCGAACACACAGATACGCAGTATTTT.

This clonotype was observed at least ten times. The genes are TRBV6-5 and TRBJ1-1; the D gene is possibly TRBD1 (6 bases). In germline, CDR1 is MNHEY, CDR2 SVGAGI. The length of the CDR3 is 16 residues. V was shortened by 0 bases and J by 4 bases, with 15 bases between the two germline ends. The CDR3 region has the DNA TGTGCCAGCAGTTACTCGACAGGAGGGCTTTTCACTGAAGCTTTCTTT. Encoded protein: CASSYSTGGLFTEAFF.

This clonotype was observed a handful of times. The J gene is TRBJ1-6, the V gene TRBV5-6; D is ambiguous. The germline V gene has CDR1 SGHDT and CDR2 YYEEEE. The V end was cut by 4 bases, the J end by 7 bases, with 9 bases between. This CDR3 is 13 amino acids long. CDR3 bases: TGTGCCAGCAGCCTTTGGGGAAATTCACCCCTCCACTTT. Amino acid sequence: CASSLWGNSPLHF.

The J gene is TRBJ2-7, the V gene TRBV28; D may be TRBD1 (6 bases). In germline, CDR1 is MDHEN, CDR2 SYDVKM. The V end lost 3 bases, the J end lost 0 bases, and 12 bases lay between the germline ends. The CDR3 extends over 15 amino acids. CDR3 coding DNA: TGTGCCAGCAGTTTGGGGGCAGGGCGCTCCTACGAGCAGTACTTC. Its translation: CASSLGAGRSYEQYF.

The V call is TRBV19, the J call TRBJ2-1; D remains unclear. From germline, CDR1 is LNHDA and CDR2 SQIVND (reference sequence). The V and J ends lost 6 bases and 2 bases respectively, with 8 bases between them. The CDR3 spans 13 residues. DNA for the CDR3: TGTGCCAGTAGCGAGTCCCCCTACAATGAGCAGTTCTTC. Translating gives CASSESPYNEQFF.

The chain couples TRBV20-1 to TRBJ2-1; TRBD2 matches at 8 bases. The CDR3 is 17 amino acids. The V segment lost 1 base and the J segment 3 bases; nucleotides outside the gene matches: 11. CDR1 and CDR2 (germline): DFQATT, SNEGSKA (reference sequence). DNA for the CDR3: TGCAGTGCTAGAGGAATCGTCGGGGGGGCCGGCTACAATGAGCAGTTCTTC. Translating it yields CSARGIVGGAGYNEQFF.

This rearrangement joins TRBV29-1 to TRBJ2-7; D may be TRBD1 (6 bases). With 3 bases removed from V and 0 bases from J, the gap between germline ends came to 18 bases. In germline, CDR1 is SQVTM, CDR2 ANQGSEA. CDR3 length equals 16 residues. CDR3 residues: CSVEGLQGSGSYEQYF. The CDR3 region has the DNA TGCAGCGTTGAGGGCCTGCAGGGGTCGGGCTCCTACGAGCAGTACTTC.

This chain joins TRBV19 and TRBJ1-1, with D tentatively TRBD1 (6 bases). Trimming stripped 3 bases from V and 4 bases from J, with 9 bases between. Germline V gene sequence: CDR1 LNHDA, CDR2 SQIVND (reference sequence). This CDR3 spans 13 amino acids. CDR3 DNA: TGTGCCAGTAGTATGAAGGGGGTCACTGAAGCTTTCTTT. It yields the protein CASSMKGVTEAFF.

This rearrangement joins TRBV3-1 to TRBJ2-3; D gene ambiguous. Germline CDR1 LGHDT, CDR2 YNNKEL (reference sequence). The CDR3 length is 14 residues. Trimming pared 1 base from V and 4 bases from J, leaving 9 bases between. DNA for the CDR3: TGTGCCAGCAGCCAAGGTCGGACCGCAGATACGCAGTATTTT. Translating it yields CASSQGRTADTQYF.

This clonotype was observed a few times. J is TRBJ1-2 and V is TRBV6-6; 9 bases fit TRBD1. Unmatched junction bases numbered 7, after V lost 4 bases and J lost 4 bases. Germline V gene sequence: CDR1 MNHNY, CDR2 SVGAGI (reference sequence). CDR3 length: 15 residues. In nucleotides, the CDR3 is TGTGCCAGCAGTTCTCGGACAGGGGTTAGCTATGGCTACACCTTC. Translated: CASSSRTGVSYGYTF.

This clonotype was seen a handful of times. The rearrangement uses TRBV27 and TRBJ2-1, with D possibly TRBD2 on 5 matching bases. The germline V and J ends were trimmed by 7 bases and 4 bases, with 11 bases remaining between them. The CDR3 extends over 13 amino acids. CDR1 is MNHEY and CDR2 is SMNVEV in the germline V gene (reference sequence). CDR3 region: CASKDSGYNEQFF. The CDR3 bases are TGTGCCAGCAAGGACTCGGGATACAATGAGCAGTTCTTC.

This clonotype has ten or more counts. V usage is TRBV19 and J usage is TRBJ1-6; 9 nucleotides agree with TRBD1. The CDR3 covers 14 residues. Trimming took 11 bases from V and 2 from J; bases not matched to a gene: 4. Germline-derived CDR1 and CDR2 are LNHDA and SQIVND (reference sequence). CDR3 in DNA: TGTGCCTCGACAGGGGGGACCTATAATTCACCCCTCCACTTT. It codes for CASTGGTYNSPLHF.

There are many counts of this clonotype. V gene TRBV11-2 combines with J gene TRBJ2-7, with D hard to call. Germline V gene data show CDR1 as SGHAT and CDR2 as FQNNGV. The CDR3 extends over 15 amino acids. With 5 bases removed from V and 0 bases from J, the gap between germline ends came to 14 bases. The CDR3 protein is CASSLRTDSSYEQYF. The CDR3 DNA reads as TGTGCCAGCAGCCTAAGGACGGATAGCTCCTACGAGCAGTACTTC. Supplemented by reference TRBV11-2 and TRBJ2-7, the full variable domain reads EAGVAQSPRYKIIEKRQSVAFWCNPISGHATLYWYQQILGQGPKLLIQFQNNGVVDDSQLPKDRFSAERLKGVDSTLKIQPAKLEDSAVYLCASSLRTDSSYEQYFGPGTRLTVT.

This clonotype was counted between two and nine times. CDR3 amino acids: CASSPDRGITDTQYF. The CDR3 DNA reads TGTGCCAGCAGTCCTGACAGGGGTATTACAGATACGCAGTATTTT. The V and J genes are TRBV28 and TRBJ2-3; 8 bases line up with TRBD1. This CDR3 is built from 15 residues. Germline CDR1 reads MDHEN; CDR2 reads SYDVKM. With V trimmed by 5 bases and J by 3 bases, 7 bases remained unmatched.